A selection of T cell receptor beta chains follows, all from one sample in a study of cytomegalovirus exposure and HLA in healthy donors. TCRdb keeps only in-frame clones here, not all; method: immunoSEQ multiplex PCR. The sample has 120,000 or so clones; approximately 83% are singletons. The sequenced sample was PBMCs. These receptors all come from a woman aged 40 to 50 in good health and CMV-seropositive. Each CDR3 is given with its conserved first and last residue. Fields, in order: D gene, V gene, J gene, clone size, CDR3 DNA, CDR3 protein. D genes are given only for firm matches. Size is omitted from some rows. Given values are once, few, many or a class for expanded clones.

TRBD1	TRBV4-2	TRBJ2-2	.	TGTGCCAGCAGCCAACCGTCCCACAGGGGGCTCGGCGGGGAGCTGTTTTTT	CASSQPSHRGLGGELFF
TRBD2	TRBV7-9	TRBJ2-1	.	TGTGCCAGCAGCCCCCTGACTAGCGGGAGGGTATCCTACAATGAGCAGTTCTTC	CASSPLTSGRVSYNEQFF
.	TRBV7-9	TRBJ2-1	.	TGTGCCAGCAGCGGGGGCGGATCCTACAATGAGCAGTTCTTC	CASSGGGSYNEQFF
TRBD2	TRBV5-1	TRBJ2-5	.	TGCGCCAGCAGGAGTCTAGCGGAAGAGACCCAGTACTTC	CASRSLAEETQYF
TRBD1	TRBV10-3	TRBJ1-2	few	TGTGCCATCAGTGGGACAGGCCAAGCTAACTATGGCTACACCTTC	CAISGTGQANYGYTF
.	TRBV27	TRBJ2-1	.	TGTGCCAGCAGTTTACAGGGGAGCTCCTACAATGAGCAGTTCTTC	CASSLQGSSYNEQFF
TRBD1	TRBV15	TRBJ1-1	.	TGTGCCACCAGCAGAGATCCAGGGACAGGGGCTGAAGCTTTCTTT	CATSRDPGTGAEAFF
.	TRBV5-1	TRBJ2-3	.	TGCGCCAGCAGCCGCGAAGATACGCAGTATTTT	CASSREDTQYF
.	TRBV28	TRBJ1-1	.	TGTGCCAGCAGCAAGCCGGGAAAAAACACTGAAGCTTTCTTT	CASSKPGKNTEAFF
TRBD2	TRBV5-6	TRBJ2-7	.	TGTGCCAGCAGCTTGGCGGGAGGGGACGAGCAGTACTTC	CASSLAGGDEQYF
TRBD1	TRBV29-1	TRBJ1-2	.	TGCAGCGTCCCACAGGGGCGGGAAAATGGCTACACCTTC	CSVPQGRENGYTF